The source of this T cell receptor beta chain is a study of a mutant IDH1 vaccine in newly diagnosed glioma. Study information: Most patients had radiochemotherapy with temozolomide before enrollment; others had one alone.

With V trimmed by 1 base and J by 9 bases, 7 bases remained unmatched. The CDR3 contains 15 residues. CDR1 SGHRS and CDR2 YFSETQ come from the germline V gene. The data were produced by immunoSEQ multiplex PCR, yet TCRdb's version contains in-frame clones alone and is incomplete. The profile shows 35,000 or so clones, approximately 83% of them singletons. Regarding time point: week 5, during vaccination. Topical imiquimod was applied with each vaccine dose, which held 300 ug of mutant IDH1 20-mer peptide. This clone was counted a single time. Its antigen is not identified. The material was PBMCs, obtained from a glioma patient whose treatment included an IDH1 peptide vaccine. This receptor was taken from a man younger than 40 with glioma. The V gene is TRBV5-1, the J gene TRBJ2-3, with 11 positions matching TRBD1. The CDR3 sequence is CASSLRTGGEGTQYF. CDR3 nucleotide sequence: TGCGCCAGCAGCTTGAGGACAGGGGGCGAAGGCACGCAGTATTTT.